These 25 T cell receptor beta chains were all obtained from the same sample, sequenced in a study of T cell changes during pregnancy in multiple sclerosis. The table came from immunoSEQ multiplex PCR; TCRdb's copy has only in-frame clones and leaves some out. The table has 90,000 to 100,000 clones, under 95% seen once. Sequenced here: peripheral blood, sampled in the first trimester of pregnancy. The receptors shown here come from a female donor with multiple sclerosis, enrolled in a pregnancy study.

The J gene is TRBJ1-2, the V gene TRBV13, with D uncertain. This CDR3 contains 15 residues. Trimming took 2 bases from V and 4 from J, leaving 14 bases between them. CDR1 is PRHDT and CDR2 is FYEKMQ in the germline V gene (reference sequence). The CDR3 nucleotides read TGTGCCAGCAGCTTAACGCAGGCTGTGCCCTATGGCTACACCTTC. Protein: CASSLTQAVPYGYTF.

The chain uses TRBV5-1 and TRBJ2-1; D is uncertain. The V end was cut by 0 bases, the J end by 4 bases, with 8 bases between. This CDR3 is built from 14 residues. Germline CDR1 SGHRS, CDR2 YFSETQ. The CDR3 here is CASSLGPYYNEQFF. The CDR3 bases are TGCGCCAGCAGCTTGGGCCCCTATTACAATGAGCAGTTCTTC.

V gene TRBV11-2 combines with J gene TRBJ2-7; no firm D call. V was pared by 1 base and J by 6 bases, with 16 bases between. Germline V gene sequence: CDR1 SGHAT, CDR2 FQNNGV. The CDR3 has 15 amino acids. DNA for the CDR3: TGTGCCAGCAGCTTAGGGGCCTCAGGTCTCTTCGAGCAGTACTTC. This encodes CASSLGASGLFEQYF.

This clone has just one count. The rearrangement links TRBV21-1 to TRBJ2-7; the table's D gene call, TRBD1, was not cross checked with the DNA. TRBV21-1 is assigned pseudogene status. The CDR3 runs 14 residues. CDR3 in amino acids: CASKHNRQRDEQYF. For the CDR3, the DNA is TGTGCCAGCAAACATAACCGACAGAGAGACGAGCAGTACTTC.

J is TRBJ2-2 and V is TRBV6-1; 7 bases line up with TRBD1. V trimming: 4 bases; J trimming: 0 bases; junction bases outside the gene matches: 2. This CDR3 contains 15 residues. Germline V gene lookup returns CDR1 MNHNS and CDR2 SASEGT. DNA of the CDR3: TGTGCCAGCAGTGGACAGGGACCGAACACCGGGGAGCTGTTTTTT. It encodes CASSGQGPNTGELFF.

CDR3 sequence: CASSIDRGLSYGYTF. The CDR3 DNA is TGTGCCAGCAGCATCGACAGGGGGCTCAGCTATGGCTACACCTTC. The J gene is TRBJ1-2, the V gene TRBV7-8; 10 nucleotides match TRBD1. Per germline, CDR1 SGHVS and CDR2 FQNEAQ. Germline trimming cut 5 bases from V and 4 bases from J; bases unmatched to any gene: 7. CDR3 size: 15 residues.

The rearrangement joins TRBV29-1 to TRBJ2-3; 10 nucleotides align to TRBD1. The CDR3 loop spans 14 amino acids. J gave up 3 bases and V 4 bases, and 4 bases lay outside the gene matches. The germline CDR1 and CDR2 sequences are SQVTM and ANQGSEA. The CDR3 here is CSVVDRGWTDTQYF. Here the CDR3 DNA reads TGCAGCGTTGTGGACAGGGGGTGGACAGATACGCAGTATTTT.

The chain employs TRBV11-2 and TRBJ1-4; the D is unclear. Germline V CDR1 and CDR2: SGHAT, FQNNGV. This CDR3 region has 13 residues. V lost 5 bases, J lost 0 bases, and 4 bases lay in between. CDR3 nucleotide sequence: TGTGCCAGCAGCCGCGCAACTAATGAAAAACTGTTTTTT. Protein sequence: CASSRATNEKLFF.

V and J are TRBV27 and TRBJ2-1, with 7 bases identical to TRBD2. Germline V lookup: CDR1 MNHEY, CDR2 SMNVEV (reference sequence). V dropped 6 bases and J dropped 10; count of bases not matched to a gene: 6. The CDR3 totals 12 residues. In DNA, the CDR3 is TGTGCCAGCAGCCTAGTGGGAGGGGAGCAGTTCTTC. Translating it yields CASSLVGGEQFF.

The chain employs TRBV30 and TRBJ2-1; 8 bases fit TRBD2. With 5 bases clipped from V and 3 bases from J, the junction kept 6 bases outside the gene matches. Germline loops: CDR1 GTSNPN, CDR2 SVGIG (reference sequence). This CDR3 contains 14 residues. The CDR3 spells CAWLGTRSYNEQFF. The DNA of the CDR3 is TGTGCCTGGCTCGGGACTAGAAGCTACAATGAGCAGTTCTTC.

V is TRBV4-1 and J is TRBJ2-3, with D hard to call. Trimming stripped 4 bases from V and 0 bases from J, with 8 bases between. The germline V gene encodes CDR1 MGHRA and CDR2 YSYEKL. The length of the CDR3 is 14 residues. DNA for the CDR3: TGCGCCAGCAGCCTTAGTACGAGCACAGATACGCAGTATTTT. This gives the protein CASSLSTSTDTQYF.

The chain recombines TRBV7-9 with TRBJ1-4; 9 bases are a match to TRBD1. Losses at the gene ends were 4 bases for V and 10 bases for J; bases not matched to a gene: 10. There are 15 residues in the CDR3. Germline V gene lookup returns CDR1 SEHNR and CDR2 FQNEAQ (reference sequence). The CDR3 DNA sequence: TGTGCCAGCAGCTCGGACAGGGGATGGAGGGGAAAACTGTTTTTT. Residues: CASSSDRGWRGKLFF.

This clone showed up just once. The chain is built from TRBV2 and TRBJ2-1, with TRBD2 matching 7 bases. The germline V gene has CDR1 SNHLY and CDR2 FYNNEI. V trimming: 10 bases; J trimming: 0 bases; junction bases outside the gene matches: 3. The CDR3 loop spans 13 amino acids. CDR3 coding DNA: TGTGCCAAGACTAGCATCTCCTACAATGAGCAGTTCTTC. Protein: CAKTSISYNEQFF.

This sequence joins TRBV11-2 and TRBJ2-7; 9 bases are shared with TRBD1. Germline CDR1 reads SGHAT; CDR2 reads FQNNGV. This CDR3 contains 13 residues. After removal of 5 bases from V and 6 bases from J, the junction contained 5 bases not matched to a gene. CDR3 loop: CASSPGTGLEQYF. CDR3 sequence (DNA): TGTGCCAGCAGCCCAGGGACAGGGCTCGAGCAGTACTTC. Based on the CDR3 plus reference TRBV11-2 and TRBJ2-7, the full variable domain is EAGVAQSPRYKIIEKRQSVAFWCNPISGHATLYWYQQILGQGPKLLIQFQNNGVVDDSQLPKDRFSAERLKGVDSTLKIQPAKLEDSAVYLCASSPGTGLEQYFGPGTRLTVT.

V usage is TRBV19 and J usage is TRBJ2-2, with 10 bases matching TRBD1. The junction had 4 bases not matched to a gene; V was cut back by 8 bases and J by 4 bases. The CDR3 has 14 residues. Germline V lookup: CDR1 LNHDA, CDR2 SQIVND (reference sequence). DNA for the CDR3: TGTGCCAGTCGGGACAGGGGAGTCACCGGGGAGCTGTTTTTT. This encodes CASRDRGVTGELFF.

The genes are TRBV9 and TRBJ1-1; 7 positions agree with TRBD1. Per germline, CDR1 SGDLS and CDR2 YYNGEE. J was trimmed by 8 bases and V by 0 bases; bases with no gene match: 7. The CDR3 length is 14 residues. The CDR3 spells CASSVGPGQAEAFF. As DNA, the CDR3 is TGTGCCAGCAGCGTAGGCCCCGGACAGGCGGAAGCTTTCTTT.

The chain carries TRBV13 and TRBJ1-2, with a weak D call TRBD1 (5 bases). Germline CDR1 is PRHDT and CDR2 is FYEKMQ (reference sequence). Trimming shortened V by 3 bases and J by 6 bases, and 17 bases separated the two germline ends. The CDR3 is 15 amino acids. The CDR3 sequence is CASSLRGDFMNGYTF. The CDR3 DNA is TGTGCCAGCAGCTTGAGAGGGGACTTTATGAATGGCTACACCTTC.

The rearrangement links TRBV9 to TRBJ2-1, with D maybe TRBD2 (7 bases). V gave up 3 bases and J gave up 9 bases, with 28 bases separating them. Germline V gene lookup returns CDR1 SGDLS and CDR2 YYNGEE. This CDR3 has 18 residues. Here the CDR3 reads CASSGGRGGSGLGGEQFF. The CDR3 coding sequence is TGTGCCAGCAGCGGGGGGCGGGGCGGGAGCGGTTTGGGTGGTGAGCAGTTCTTC. The complete variable domain, with remaining parts taken from reference TRBV9 and TRBJ2-1, reads DSGVTQTPKHLITATGQRVTLRCSPRSGDLSVYWYQQSLDQGLQFLIQYYNGEERAKGNILERFSAQQFPDLHSELNLSSLELGDSALYFCASSGGRGGSGLGGEQFFGPGTRLTVL.

The rearrangement links TRBV4-1 to TRBJ1-1; D gene unclear. Trimming removed 3 bases from V and 7 bases from J, with 15 bases in between. The CDR3 consists of 14 residues. Per the germline V gene, CDR1 is MGHRA and CDR2 is YSYEKL. The CDR3 DNA sequence: TGCGCCAGCAGCCAGATGGGTGGCGGCAGTGAAGCTTTCTTT. Translation: CASSQMGGGSEAFF.

This chain joins TRBV28 and TRBJ2-2; possibly TRBD1 for D (6 bases). The CDR3 length is 13 residues. V was pared by 8 bases and J by 8 bases, with 15 bases between. The germline gives CDR1 MDHEN, CDR2 SYDVKM. CDR3 bases: TGTGCCAGCCCCCGGGACACACAAGGGGAGCTGTTTTTT. Its protein is CASPRDTQGELFF.

The chain links TRBV4-2 to TRBJ1-5; D not certain. V was trimmed by 2 bases and J by 2 bases, leaving 10 bases between them. This CDR3 has 15 residues. CDR1 and CDR2 (germline): LGHNA, YNFKEQ. CDR3 coding DNA: TGTGCCAGCAGCCAAAGCGGGGATCGCAATCAGCCCCAGCATTTT. It codes for CASSQSGDRNQPQHF.

The V call is TRBV30, the J call TRBJ2-1, with D hard to call. V lost 3 bases and J 10 bases, leaving 13 bases between the germline ends. From germline, CDR1 is GTSNPN and CDR2 SVGIG (reference sequence). The CDR3 has 12 amino acids. The CDR3 region is CAWSARESEQFF. Here the CDR3 DNA reads TGTGCCTGGAGCGCCCGCGAGTCCGAGCAGTTCTTC.

The chain is built from TRBV6-6 and TRBJ2-7; TRBD1 might be the D (6 bases). V lost 2 bases, J lost 3 bases, and 11 bases lay in between. CDR1 MNHNY and CDR2 SVGAGI come from the germline V gene (reference sequence). The CDR3 is made up of 14 amino acids. The CDR3 region has the DNA TGTGCCAGCAGTTACCGGGACACTAGCTACGAGCAGTACTTC. Its protein product is CASSYRDTSYEQYF.

The chain uses TRBV6-1 and TRBJ2-7; D gene ambiguous. Trimming took 3 bases from V and 0 from J, leaving 6 bases between them. CDR1 is MNHNS and CDR2 is SASEGT in the germline V gene. This CDR3 spans 13 amino acids. The CDR3 bases are TGTGCCAGCAGTGAGTCTACCTCCTACGAGCAGTACTTC. Amino acid sequence: CASSESTSYEQYF.

The chain is built from TRBV7-3 and TRBJ2-1; 8 bases line up with TRBD2. CDR3 length: 16 amino acids. Trimming at V came to 5 bases and at J to 1 base, leaving 7 bases not matched to a gene. The germline V gene has CDR1 SGHTA and CDR2 FQGTGA. CDR3 amino acids: CASSTSGSASYNEQFF. In DNA, the CDR3 is TGTGCCAGCAGCACAAGCGGGAGCGCTTCCTACAATGAGCAGTTCTTC.